This TCR beta chain derives from a study of CD8+ T cells in alopecia areata. Study as a whole: Severity scores in treated patients reflected the percentage of scalp affected. Study-wide results and caveats: Higher clonality was seen in lesional scalp than in normal scalp, especially in alopecia totalis/universalis.

V lost 0 bases, J lost 3 bases, and 12 bases lay in between. CDR3 length equals 15 residues. Germline loops: CDR1 PRHDT, CDR2 FYEKMQ (reference sequence). As to treatment: oral pan-JAK inhibitor, 5-10 mg twice daily. Sorting of CD4+ and CD8+ T cells was performed on PBMCs. Comment on this clone: Its antigen is as yet unknown.

RNA, once extracted, was reverse transcribed into cDNA for use as the sequencing template. Data came from immunoSEQ multiplex PCR; TCRdb stores just in-frame clones and leaves some out. The sample gives around 170,000 clones, 51% of which show up once; about 9.4% is in the top ten. Sequencing was performed on CD8+ T cells sorted from blood, taken around week 52, from a patient treated with tofacitinib. The TCR was taken from a human donor with alopecia areata. The chain couples TRBV13 to TRBJ2-7, with a weak D call TRBD1 (5 bases). CDR3 amino acids: CASSLGGRADYEQYF. In DNA form, the CDR3 reads TGTGCCAGCAGCTTAGGGGGCAGGGCGGACTACGAGCAGTACTTC.